The 29 T cell receptor beta chains below all came from one sample that was sequenced in a study of shared clonotypes between healthy human individuals. TCRdb's table, derived via immunoSEQ multiplex PCR, lists solely in-frame clones and lacks some. The sample consists of 1 million to 1.3 million clones, 75% to 85% of them appearing once. Sequencing was done on a sample of memory CD4+ T cells from PBMCs. Subset described: CD45RA-negative fraction. The receptors originated from a man younger than 30 in good health. Some clones in this sample may be carry-over from other donors' samples.

This clone has a handful of counts. This chain uses TRBV7-2 with TRBJ2-1, with 12 nucleotides matching TRBD2. CDR1 is SGHTA and CDR2 is FQGNSA in the germline V gene. The CDR3 runs 16 residues. The ends lost 4 bases at V and 2 bases at J; junction bases unmatched: 3. CDR3 bases: TGTGCCAGCAGCTACACTAGCGGGAGGACCTACAATGAGCAGTTCTTC. Translating it yields CASSYTSGRTYNEQFF.

This chain's CDR3 is CASPPGRQWGGNSYEQYF. Written as DNA, the CDR3 is TGTGCCAGCCCCCCCGGCCGGCAGTGGGGGGGGAACTCCTACGAGCAGTACTTC. The V gene is TRBV28, the J gene TRBJ2-7; 7 bases align to TRBD2. The CDR3 loop spans 18 amino acids. CDR1 and CDR2 from the germline V gene are MDHEN and SYDVKM. Losses at the gene ends were 8 bases for V and 0 bases for J; bases not matched to a gene: 19.

This clone occurred once. The same CDR3 is also encoded by other DNA sequences in this sample. The chain has TRBV2 and TRBJ2-1, with 11 bases lining up with TRBD2. The V segment lost 4 bases and the J segment 4 bases; nucleotides outside the gene matches: 3. This CDR3 region has 15 residues. From germline, CDR1 is SNHLY and CDR2 FYNNEI. This CDR3 reads CASSGGTSGYNEQFF. The DNA for the CDR3 is TGTGCCAGCAGTGGGGGGACTAGCGGTTACAATGAGCAGTTCTTC. Supplemented by reference TRBV2 and TRBJ2-1, the full variable domain reads EPEVTQTPSHQVTQMGQEVILRCVPISNHLYFYWYRQILGQKVEFLVSFYNNEISEKSEIFDDQFSVERPDGSNFTLKIRSTKLEDSAMYFCASSGGTSGYNEQFFGPGTRLTVL.

This sequence joins TRBV28 and TRBJ1-5; 8 bases line up with TRBD1. J lost 5 bases, V lost 9 bases, and 3 bases had no gene match. Germline V gene data show CDR1 as MDHEN and CDR2 as SYDVKM. The length of the CDR3 is 12 residues. The CDR3 here is CASLTGDQPQHF. CDR3 DNA: TGTGCCAGTTTGACAGGGGATCAGCCCCAGCATTTT.

This clone was observed a handful of times. The chain carries TRBV5-1 and TRBJ1-2; D is ambiguous. V dropped 5 bases and J dropped 4 bases, with 12 bases sitting between them. The V gene's germline CDR1 is SGHRS and CDR2 YFSETQ. The CDR3 spans 13 residues. The CDR3 bases are TGCGCCAGCAGAGGTGGCAGCCCCTATGGCTACACCTTC. As protein: CASRGGSPYGYTF.

The chain combines TRBV6-1 with TRBJ1-5; TRBD1 might be the D (6 bases). This CDR3 has 15 residues. Trimming took 5 bases from V and 7 from J, leaving 18 bases between them. CDR1 MNHNS and CDR2 SASEGT come from the germline V gene. The CDR3 spells CASSIQIQGWQPQHF. DNA of the CDR3: TGTGCCAGCAGTATTCAAATACAGGGTTGGCAGCCCCAGCATTTT.

This chain links TRBV15 with TRBJ2-3; 11 positions match TRBD1. Germline-derived CDR1 and CDR2 are LNHNV and YYDKDF (reference sequence). Trimming removed 2 bases from V and 2 bases from J; junction bases left unmatched: 3. The CDR3 extends over 16 amino acids. The DNA of the CDR3 is TGTGCCACCAGCAGAAGGACAGGGGGCTACACAGATACGCAGTATTTT. Translating it yields CATSRRTGGYTDTQYF.

The count of this clone is one. The chain links TRBV15 to TRBJ2-5, with TRBD2 matching 7 bases. Trimming took 1 base from V and 1 from J; bases not matched to a gene: 3. Germline V gene sequence: CDR1 LNHNV, CDR2 YYDKDF (reference sequence). This CDR3 is built from 15 residues. The CDR3 DNA sequence: TGTGCCACCAGCAGAGCGGGGGGAGCCCAAGAGACCCAGTACTTC. Its translation: CATSRAGGAQETQYF.

V usage is TRBV28 and J usage is TRBJ2-2, with 7 bases matching TRBD2. This CDR3 has 16 residues. Germline trimming cut 2 bases from V and 4 bases from J; bases unmatched to any gene: 7. Germline CDR1 MDHEN, CDR2 SYDVKM. In DNA form, the CDR3 reads TGTGCCAGCAGTTTACGCCGCGGGAGTACCACCGGGGAGCTGTTTTTT. Amino acid sequence: CASSLRRGSTTGELFF.

This CDR3 reads CASSSPPMTGGYTF. DNA of the CDR3: TGTGCCAGCAGTTCTCCCCCCATGACGGGGGGCTACACCTTC. This chain uses TRBV28 with TRBJ1-2; D gene ambiguous. CDR3 size: 14 residues. Trimming took 4 bases from V and 8 from J, leaving 17 bases between them. Germline-derived CDR1 and CDR2 are MDHEN and SYDVKM.

This clone appeared a few times. Other nucleotide sequences from this sample produce the same CDR3. The chain has TRBV5-1 and TRBJ1-2; D is uncertain. This CDR3 is 14 amino acids long. V was trimmed by 0 bases and J by 2 bases, leaving 8 bases between them. CDR1 and CDR2 from the germline V gene are SGHRS and YFSETQ. The CDR3 is CASSLESTNYGYTF. The CDR3 coding sequence is TGCGCCAGCAGCTTGGAATCTACAAACTATGGCTACACCTTC.

The V call is TRBV2, the J call TRBJ2-7; D is perhaps TRBD1 or TRBD2 (6 bases each). Germline CDR1 SNHLY, CDR2 FYNNEI. The CDR3 covers 13 residues. V was shortened by 7 bases and J by 3 bases, with 13 bases between the two germline ends. The CDR3, as DNA: TGTGCCAGCAAGGGGGGACGGTACTACGAGCAGTACTTC. It yields the protein CASKGGRYYEQYF.

Concerning this clone: The same CDR3 can be traced to other DNA sequences in this sample. The rearrangement links TRBV28 to TRBJ1-2, with D hard to call. The CDR3 runs 12 residues. V was clipped by 2 bases and J by 1 base, with 2 bases between them. Germline V gene sequence: CDR1 MDHEN, CDR2 SYDVKM. As DNA, the CDR3 is TGTGCCAGCAGTTTAAATAACTATGGCTACACCTTC. It yields the protein CASSLNNYGYTF.

The rearrangement uses TRBV27 and TRBJ2-5, with D uncertain. Trimming shortened V by 3 bases and J by 2 bases, and 7 bases separated the two germline ends. The germline V gene has CDR1 MNHEY and CDR2 SMNVEV (reference sequence). CDR3 size: 13 residues. CDR3 nucleotide sequence: TGTGCCAGCAGTTTTAGCAGGCAAGAGACCCAGTACTTC. This encodes CASSFSRQETQYF.

As concerns this clone: A much larger clone lies one base from this, so it may be a read error. This sequence joins TRBV27 and TRBJ1-1; 9 bases align to TRBD1. After removal of 4 bases from V and 3 bases from J, the junction contained 0 bases not matched to a gene. Per germline, CDR1 MNHEY and CDR2 SMNVEV (reference sequence). The CDR3 has 13 residues. CDR3 sequence: CASSWDRDTEAFF. The CDR3 DNA reads as TGTGCCAGCAGTTGGGACAGGGACACTGAAGCTTTCTTT.

The chain employs TRBV5-1 and TRBJ2-3; the D is unclear. The V end lost 0 bases, the J end lost 11 bases, and 16 bases lay between the germline ends. Germline V gives CDR1 SGHRS, CDR2 YFSETQ. This CDR3 contains 14 residues. The CDR3: CASSLDEMDLGQYF. The CDR3 coding sequence is TGCGCCAGCAGCTTGGACGAGATGGATCTTGGGCAGTATTTT.

V and J are TRBV12-5 and TRBJ2-2; no clear D gene. V lost 2 bases to trimming and J lost 4 bases, with 11 bases between them. This CDR3 contains 15 residues. CDR1 and CDR2 (germline): LGHNT, FRNRAP. The chain's CDR3 is CASGLSSGRTGELFF. DNA of the CDR3: TGTGCTAGTGGTTTGAGCTCGGGCCGCACCGGGGAGCTGTTTTTT.

The sample holds a few counts of this clone. The rearrangement uses TRBV7-9 and TRBJ2-1, with D unresolved. Germline assignment: CDR1 SEHNR and CDR2 FQNEAQ (reference sequence). The CDR3 covers 12 residues. V was pared by 5 bases and J by 4 bases, with 6 bases between. The CDR3 spells CASSLQYNEQFF. The CDR3 DNA sequence: TGTGCCAGCAGCCTACAGTACAATGAGCAGTTCTTC.

This clone has only one observation. The V gene is TRBV6-5, the J gene TRBJ1-2; D might be TRBD1 (5 bases). This CDR3 is 14 amino acids long. Trimming removed 0 bases from V and 8 bases from J, with 13 bases in between. Per the germline V gene, CDR1 is MNHEY and CDR2 is SVGAGI. This CDR3 reads CASSYSSGTLGYTF. CDR3 in DNA: TGTGCCAGCAGTTACTCATCCGGGACCTTAGGCTACACCTTC.

The CDR3 DNA is TGTGCCAGCAGCTTAGATGCCAACACAGATACGCAGTATTTT. Encoded protein: CASSLDANTDTQYF. This chain joins TRBV7-2 and TRBJ2-3; D remains ambiguous. V lost 1 base and J 2 bases, leaving 7 bases between the germline ends. The CDR3 sequence is 14 residues long. Germline V gene sequence: CDR1 SGHTA, CDR2 FQGNSA.

The V call is TRBV27, the J call TRBJ1-2, with 9 bases that match TRBD1. The CDR3 is made up of 13 amino acids. Per germline, CDR1 MNHEY and CDR2 SMNVEV (reference sequence). J gave up 6 bases and V 4 bases, and 3 bases lay outside the gene matches. This CDR3 reads CASSSRQGDGYTF. The DNA of the CDR3 is TGTGCCAGCAGTTCCCGACAGGGGGATGGCTACACCTTC.

The CDR3 is CASSSYAGGPGELFF. The CDR3, as DNA: TGCGCCAGCAGCTCCTATGCAGGGGGCCCCGGGGAGCTGTTTTTT. The rearrangement uses TRBV5-1 and TRBJ2-2; 8 bases are a match to TRBD1. Germline V gives CDR1 SGHRS, CDR2 YFSETQ. The CDR3 has 15 amino acids. Trimming removed 3 bases from V and 6 bases from J; junction bases left unmatched: 7.

The V call is TRBV4-2, the J call TRBJ1-1, with D hard to call. V gave up 1 base and J gave up 3 bases, with 6 bases separating them. Germline values: CDR1 LGHNA, CDR2 YNFKEQ. CDR3 length: 13 residues. The CDR3 DNA sequence: TGTGCCAGCAGCCAAGGTGAGGACACTGAAGCTTTCTTT. It translates to CASSQGEDTEAFF.

This chain connects TRBV14 to TRBJ1-2; D unresolved. Germline-derived CDR1 and CDR2 are SGHDN and FVKESK. The CDR3 loop spans 14 amino acids. The V and J ends lost 1 base and 3 bases respectively, with 9 bases between them. CDR3 DNA: TGTGCCAGCAGCCAAGGTCGGCAGGACTATGGCTACACCTTC. This encodes CASSQGRQDYGYTF.

This chain uses TRBV9 with TRBJ1-1; D not certain. The CDR3 spans 14 residues. Trimming pared 7 bases from V and 0 bases from J, leaving 13 bases between. Per the germline V gene, CDR1 is SGDLS and CDR2 is YYNGEE. Here the CDR3 reads CASGKVGLNTEAFF. The CDR3 nucleotides read TGTGCCAGCGGAAAGGTCGGATTGAACACTGAAGCTTTCTTT.

V gene TRBV5-1 combines with J gene TRBJ2-5, with D tentatively TRBD1 (5 bases). Germline assignment: CDR1 SGHRS and CDR2 YFSETQ. The ends were cut back, 2 bases at V and 4 bases at J, with 12 bases in the middle. CDR3 size: 14 residues. The chain's CDR3 is CASSFGAELETQYF. As DNA, the CDR3 is TGCGCCAGCAGCTTTGGGGCGGAATTAGAGACCCAGTACTTC.

This chain uses TRBV7-9 with TRBJ2-5, with TRBD2 matching 7 bases. V dropped 0 bases and J dropped 5; count of bases not matched to a gene: 6. The germline V gene encodes CDR1 SEHNR and CDR2 FQNEAQ (reference sequence). This CDR3 has 15 amino acids. The CDR3 DNA follows: TGTGCCAGCAGCTTAGCCCGGACTAGATGGGAGACCCAGTACTTC. Translating gives CASSLARTRWETQYF.

The genes are TRBV9 and TRBJ2-2, with D uncertain. Looked up from germline, CDR1 is SGDLS and CDR2 is YYNGEE. The CDR3 runs 17 residues. V lost 1 base and J lost 0, with 13 bases in between. CDR3 DNA: TGTGCCAGCAGCGTATCTTGGCACTCAGCGAACACCGGGGAGCTGTTTTTT. It yields the protein CASSVSWHSANTGELFF.

The chain has TRBV11-3 and TRBJ2-2; D remains ambiguous. This CDR3 is 16 amino acids long. Between the trimmed V and J ends, which lost 0 bases and 5 bases, there was a span of 13 bases. Looked up from germline, CDR1 is SGHNT and CDR2 is YENEEA. Here the CDR3 DNA reads TGTGCCAGCAGCTTAGATTCCATTGGGGTGACCGGGGAGCTGTTTTTT. It yields the protein CASSLDSIGVTGELFF.